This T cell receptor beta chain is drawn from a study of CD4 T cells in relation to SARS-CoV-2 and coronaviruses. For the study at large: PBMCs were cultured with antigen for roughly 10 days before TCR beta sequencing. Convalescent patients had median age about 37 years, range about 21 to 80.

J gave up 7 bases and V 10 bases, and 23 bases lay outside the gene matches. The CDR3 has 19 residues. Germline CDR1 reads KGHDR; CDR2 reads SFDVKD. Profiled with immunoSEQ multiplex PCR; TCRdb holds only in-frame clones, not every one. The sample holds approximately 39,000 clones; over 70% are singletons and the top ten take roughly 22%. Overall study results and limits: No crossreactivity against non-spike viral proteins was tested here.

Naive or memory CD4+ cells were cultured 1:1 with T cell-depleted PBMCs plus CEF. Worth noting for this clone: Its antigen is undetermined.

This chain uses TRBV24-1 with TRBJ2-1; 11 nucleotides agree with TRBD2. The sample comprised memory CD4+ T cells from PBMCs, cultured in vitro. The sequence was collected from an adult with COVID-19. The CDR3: CATQGRASGRNFDGNEQFF. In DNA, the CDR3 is TGTGCCACACAGGGTCGGGCTAGCGGGAGGAATTTCGATGGGAATGAGCAGTTCTTC.